This TCR beta chain was recovered during a study of early stage breast cancer tumors. Study as a whole: Of about 17 invasive breast tumors, around 13 were hormone receptor-positive, HER2-negative.

Germline values: CDR1 MGHRA, CDR2 YSYEKL. V gave up 3 bases and J gave up 3 bases; unmatched junction bases: 1. The CDR3 is 15 amino acids. Regarding this clone: Its antigen is unknown.

The study's findings and limits: Compared with adjacent normal breast tissue, tumors showed 2.5 to 3-fold greater T cell density and higher clonality. Enriched TCRB sequences shared across patients were mostly commonly generated sequences.

Libraries were prepared by immunoSEQ multiplex PCR; TCRdb keeps only in-frame clonotypes and omits some of them. The data show tens of thousands of clones, 75% to 95% seen once. This receptor was identified in a person in their 70s with breast cancer. The rearrangement uses TRBV4-1 and TRBJ1-6; 8 nucleotides line up with TRBD1. The sequencing sample was made of blood. The CDR3 loop reads CASSQGTGYNSPLHF. The CDR3, as DNA: TGCGCCAGCAGCCAGGGGACAGGCTATAATTCACCCCTCCACTTT.